The 21 T cell receptor beta chains below all came from one sample that was sequenced in a study of regulatory T cells in long-lasting Graves disease. Building of the TCR beta libraries involved iRepertoire HTBI primers and Arm-PCR of CDR3 regions. TCRdb re-derived calls from the multiplex PCR reads in MiXCR, one entry per CDR3 protein. The data show 600,000 to 850,000 distinct CDR3 sequences, about 32% seen once. Time point here: persistent/refractory GD, antithyroid drugs over 5 years with positive TRAb. The TCR library was made from RNA that had been extracted from PBMCs in TRIzol. The source was peripheral blood mononuclear cells (PBMCs), collected when the disease was refractory, from a patient treated with antithyroid drugs. These receptors were collected from a female donor with Graves disease.

The gene calls are TRBV14 and TRBJ2-5, with TRBD2 matching over 10 bases. The germline V gene has CDR1 SGHDN and CDR2 FVKESK. The CDR3 runs to 19 residues. The V segment lost 1 base and the J segment 2 bases; nucleotides outside the gene matches: 13. Here the CDR3 reads CASSQGLGSGRYLQETQYF. For the CDR3, the DNA is TGTGCCAGCAGCCAAGGTTTGGGTAGCGGGAGGTACCTACAAGAGACCCAGTACTTC.

This chain uses TRBV6-1 with TRBJ1-1, with 10 bases matching TRBD1. Trimming cost V 7 bases and J 11 bases; bases outside gene matches: 13. CDR3 size: 14 residues. CDR1 and CDR2 from the germline V gene are MNHNS and SASEGT. CDR3 sequence: CASTRGTGEFKAFF. CDR3 in DNA: TGTGCCAGCACCCGAGGGACAGGGGAGTTTAAGGCTTTCTTT.

This clonotype was detected a few times. The chain joins TRBV28 to TRBJ1-6; D not resolved. CDR1 is MDHEN, CDR2 SYDVKM, per germline. The CDR3 runs 15 residues. The V and J ends lost 6 bases and 7 bases respectively, with 16 bases between them. The CDR3 DNA is TGTGCCAGCAGCCCGTCGGACGGAAAGAATTCACCCCTCCACTTT. Translating gives CASSPSDGKNSPLHF.

At least ten counts were recorded for this clonotype. The chain joins TRBV11-2 to TRBJ1-1; D may be TRBD1 (6 bases). The CDR3 has 15 residues. Trimming shortened V by 4 bases and J by 4 bases, and 16 bases separated the two germline ends. Germline loops: CDR1 SGHAT, CDR2 FQNNGV. The CDR3 nucleotides read TGTGCCAGCAGCTCCACAGGGACGGGGGGCACTGAAGCTTTCTTT. This encodes CASSSTGTGGTEAFF. The full variable domain, in which reference TRBV11-2 and TRBJ1-1 provide the parts outside the CDR3, is EAGVAQSPRYKIIEKRQSVAFWCNPISGHATLYWYQQILGQGPKLLIQFQNNGVVDDSQLPKDRFSAERLKGVDSTLKIQPAKLEDSAVYLCASSSTGTGGTEAFFGQGTRLTVV.

This clonotype was counted ten times or more. The chain employs TRBV6-5 and TRBJ1-5, with D unresolved. The CDR3 has 14 amino acids. Per germline, CDR1 MNHEY and CDR2 SVGAGI. Trimming stripped 2 bases from V and 2 bases from J, with 7 bases between. The CDR3 loop is CASSYRAGNQPQHF. The CDR3, as DNA: TGTGCCAGCAGTTACCGGGCAGGCAATCAGCCCCAGCATTTT.

This sequence joins TRBV7-3 and TRBJ1-1; D gene uncertain. Germline assignment: CDR1 SGHTA and CDR2 FQGTGA. This CDR3 region has 15 residues. Trimming left V 0 bases short and J 2 bases short, with 10 bases between. The DNA for the CDR3 is TGTGCCAGCAGCTTAACGAGAGGCGTCAACACTGAAGCTTTCTTT. This sequence encodes CASSLTRGVNTEAFF.

The table lists this clonotype with a few counts. CDR3: CASSSRRGSQYF. As DNA, the CDR3 is TGTGCCAGCAGTTCCCGAAGAGGGTCCCAGTACTTC. The chain recombines TRBV12-3 or TRBV12-4 with TRBJ2-7, with D possibly matching TRBD2 (5 bases). V was trimmed by 4 bases and J by 10 bases, leaving 14 bases between them. The CDR3 extends over 12 amino acids.

The chain joins TRBV6-2 or TRBV6-3 to TRBJ1-5; no clear D gene. Trimming took 6 bases from V and 4 from J, leaving 13 bases between them. This CDR3 contains 14 residues. The V gene's germline CDR1 is MNHEY and CDR2 SVGEGT. In nucleotides, the CDR3 is TGTGCCAGCAGAGCGCACGGAGGAAATCAGCCCCAGCATTTT. This translates into CASRAHGGNQPQHF.

The J gene is TRBJ2-7, the V gene TRBV2, with D possibly being TRBD2 (6 bases). Trimming pared 3 bases from V and 1 base from J, leaving 10 bases between. This CDR3 is built from 14 residues. CDR1 is SNHLY and CDR2 is FYNNEI in the germline V gene. The CDR3 coding sequence is TGTGCCAGCAGTGACAGCGGGTATTCCTACGAGCAGTACTTC. This encodes CASSDSGYSYEQYF.

This clonotype was observed a handful of times. The chain is built from TRBV7-6 and TRBJ2-5; D is unresolved. The CDR3 sequence is 14 residues long. Germline V gives CDR1 SGHVS, CDR2 FNYEAQ. Trimming took 2 bases from V and 0 from J, leaving 7 bases between them. CDR3 amino acids: CASSLPSYQETQYF. In DNA form, the CDR3 reads TGTGCCAGCAGCTTACCCTCGTACCAAGAGACCCAGTACTTC.

At least ten counts were recorded for this clonotype. CDR3 loop: CASSQGTGRETQYF. In DNA, the CDR3 is TGTGCCAGCAGCCAAGGCACAGGACGAGAGACCCAGTACTTC. The rearrangement joins TRBV3-1 to TRBJ2-5; possible D gene TRBD1, 5 bases. CDR3 length: 14 amino acids. Trimming took off 1 base at V and 4 bases at J, with 10 bases between the two ends. CDR1 and CDR2 (germline): LGHDT, YNNKEL (reference sequence).

The rearrangement joins TRBV7-3 to TRBJ1-1; no firm D call. The germline V gene encodes CDR1 SGHTA and CDR2 FQGTGA. CDR3 length equals 13 residues. V was clipped by 0 bases and J by 9 bases, with 11 bases between them. The CDR3 is CASSLTGSIKAFF. In DNA, the CDR3 is TGTGCCAGCAGCTTAACAGGTTCCATTAAAGCTTTCTTT.

This clonotype has a handful of counts. CDR3 DNA: TGTGCCAGCTCACCACGATCGCAGCAAGAGACCCAGTACTTC. Its protein is CASSPRSQQETQYF. The V and J genes are TRBV18 and TRBJ2-5; D is uncertain. The CDR3 totals 14 residues. Germline assignment: CDR1 KGHSH and CDR2 LQKENI. Trimming cost V 1 base and J 2 bases, with 8 bases left between them.

This clonotype was seen a few times. The gene calls are TRBV11-2 and TRBJ2-2, with 8 bases matching TRBD2. V trimming: 1 base; J trimming: 9 bases; junction bases outside the gene matches: 7. This CDR3 has 15 residues. Germline CDR1 reads SGHAT; CDR2 reads FQNNGV. The CDR3 coding sequence is TGTGCCAGCAGCTTAGGGCTAGCGGGCCCCCGGGAGCTGTTTTTT. Its protein product is CASSLGLAGPRELFF.

The chain joins TRBV20-1 to TRBJ1-6; D is undetermined. This CDR3 comprises 13 residues. CDR1 and CDR2 from the germline V gene are DFQATT and SNEGSKA (reference sequence). With 7 bases removed from V and 7 bases from J, the gap between germline ends came to 14 bases. DNA for the CDR3: TGCAGTGTAACTAGGGCCGCAAATTCACCCCTCCACTTT. Its protein is CSVTRAANSPLHF.

The sample holds a few counts of this clonotype. The V gene is TRBV7-2, the J gene TRBJ1-5; unclear D gene. CDR1 is SGHTA, CDR2 FQGNSA, per germline. The CDR3 spans 15 residues. V lost 4 bases to trimming and J lost 2 bases, with 12 bases between them. The CDR3 nucleotides are TGTGCCAGCAGCTCGGCGACTGGCCGCAATCAGCCCCAGCATTTT. Translating it yields CASSSATGRNQPQHF.

This clonotype was detected ten times or more. CDR3 protein: CASSNEAAYGYTF. In DNA, the CDR3 is TGTGCCAGCAGCAACGAGGCAGCCTATGGCTACACCTTC. The chain employs TRBV2 and TRBJ1-2; D gene ambiguous. Germline loops: CDR1 SNHLY, CDR2 FYNNEI. V lost 6 bases and J 4 bases, leaving 12 bases between the germline ends. The CDR3 sequence is 13 residues long.

The genes are TRBV12-3 or TRBV12-4 and TRBJ1-1; 12 nucleotides agree with TRBD1. This CDR3 has 16 amino acids. The V gene end was trimmed by 5 bases and the J gene end by 1 base; junction bases not matched to a gene: 5. CDR3: CASSLGTGGENTEAFF. CDR3 nucleotides: TGTGCCAGCAGTCTCGGGACAGGGGGCGAGAACACTGAAGCTTTCTTT.

This clonotype has a count of ten or more. The chain has TRBV2 and TRBJ1-6, with no clear D. Germline loops: CDR1 SNHLY, CDR2 FYNNEI. This CDR3 comprises 13 residues. The ends were cut back, 6 bases at V and 2 bases at J, with 5 bases in the middle. The CDR3 DNA reads as TGTGCCAGCAGGGAGGCCTATAATTCACCCCTCCACTTT. As protein: CASREAYNSPLHF.

As regards this clonotype: A much larger clone differs from this one at a single base, so this may be a read error. The chain uses TRBV28 and TRBJ1-1; possible D gene TRBD1, 5 bases. This CDR3 has 14 residues. Per the germline V gene, CDR1 is MDHEN and CDR2 is SYDVKM. Written as DNA, the CDR3 is TGTGCCAGCAGTTTTATTCAGGGAGGGACTGGAGCTTTCTTT. Its translation is CASSFIQGGTGAFF.

This clonotype was seen only a few times. The rearrangement joins TRBV30 to TRBJ2-7; 9 bases are a match to TRBD2. This CDR3 region has 16 residues. Germline V gene data show CDR1 as GTSNPN and CDR2 as SVGIG (reference sequence). The ends lost 2 bases at V and 4 bases at J; junction bases unmatched: 12. The CDR3 DNA is TGTGCCTGGAGTCTACCCGGGACTAGCAATTGGTACGAGCAGTACTTC. Its protein is CAWSLPGTSNWYEQYF.